This T cell receptor (beta chain) is drawn from a study of blood T cell repertoires in COVID-19. Study context: In each case, the material was cDNA or gDNA derived from T cells, B-cell-depleted T cells, or PBMCs.

Original processing notes: How many nucleated cells were present was estimated from reference gene primer amplification. Using immunoSEQ multiplex PCR, the repertoire was profiled, and TCRdb retains in-frame clones only, with some absent. V and J calls and clone size follow that table, whereas D and trimming were derived from the DNA. The sample has 200,000 to 250,000 clones, roughly 88% seen once. This clone was observed a handful of times. Seattle patient enrollment occurred during active infection, with longitudinal follow-up thereafter. Trimming left V 6 bases short and J 2 bases short, with 20 bases between. This CDR3 has 17 residues. Germline loops: CDR1 WNHNN, CDR2 SYGVQD (reference sequence).

The sequence derives from a woman aged 25-40 years with COVID-19, enrolled during active disease. This chain links TRBV10-1 with TRBJ1-5, with a weak D call TRBD1 (5 bases). The sequencing input was peripheral blood. The CDR3 loop reads CASRGGREPEGNQPQHF. The CDR3 region has the DNA TGCGCCAGCAGGGGGGGTCGGGAACCTGAGGGCAATCAGCCCCAGCATTTT.